This T cell receptor beta chain appears in the sequencing data of a study of blood T cell repertoires in COVID-19. About the research overall: PBMCs, B-cell-depleted T cells, or T cells were the source of the cDNA or gDNA that made up the material.

The method was immunoSEQ multiplex PCR; TCRdb's version includes in-frame clones alone and lacks a portion of them. The repertoire has under 250,000 clones, around 80% of them found once; the top ten carry approximately 12%. Trimming cost V 7 bases and J 4 bases, with 20 bases left between them. This CDR3 is built from 15 residues. Germline V gene lookup returns CDR1 LGHNT and CDR2 FRNRAP. The rearrangement joins TRBV12-5 to TRBJ2-7, with D perhaps matching TRBD2 (8 bases). The source material was peripheral blood. The sequence was obtained from a middle-aged woman with acute or convalescent COVID-19. CDR3 amino acids: CASASRGGQSYEQYF. The DNA for the CDR3 is TGTGCTAGTGCCTCCCGGGGGGGACAGAGTTACGAGCAGTACTTC.